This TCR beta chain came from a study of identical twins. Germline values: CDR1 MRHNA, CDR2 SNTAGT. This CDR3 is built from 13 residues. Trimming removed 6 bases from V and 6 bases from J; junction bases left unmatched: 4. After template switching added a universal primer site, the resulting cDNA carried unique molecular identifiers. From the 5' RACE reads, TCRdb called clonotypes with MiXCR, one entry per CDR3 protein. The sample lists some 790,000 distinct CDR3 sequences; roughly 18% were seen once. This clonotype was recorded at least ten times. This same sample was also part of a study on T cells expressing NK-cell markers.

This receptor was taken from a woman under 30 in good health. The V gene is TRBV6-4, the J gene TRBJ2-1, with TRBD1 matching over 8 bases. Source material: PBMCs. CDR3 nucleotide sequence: TGTGCCAGCAGCCTAGACAGGGGCAATGAGCAGTTCTTC. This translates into CASSLDRGNEQFF.